A single sample gave rise to the 15 T cell receptor beta chains below, sequenced in a study of shared clonotypes between healthy human individuals. TCRdb's copy holds only in-frame clones and misses some; the assay was immunoSEQ multiplex PCR. The sample contains around 510,000 clones, 90% to 96% of which appear only once. Sequencing used naive CD4+ T cells sorted from blood. Subset noted: CD45RA+ positively selected. The receptors derive from a woman aged 25 to 39 in good health.

The chain couples TRBV29-1 to TRBJ2-7; D perhaps matches TRBD1 (6 bases). Trimming cost V 7 bases and J 0 bases, with 22 bases left between them. The CDR3 totals 16 residues. CDR1 SQVTM and CDR2 ANQGSEA come from the germline V gene. The CDR3 coding sequence is TGCAGCGCTGCAGGGGTCCCCAGGGGTTCCTCCTACGAGCAGTACTTC. Encoded protein: CSAAGVPRGSSYEQYF.

The chain couples TRBV7-9 to TRBJ2-5; 12 nucleotides align to TRBD1. J was trimmed by 4 bases and V by 4 bases; bases with no gene match: 1. The CDR3 covers 14 residues. Germline V gene lookup returns CDR1 SEHNR and CDR2 FQNEAQ (reference sequence). CDR3 in amino acids: CASSSGQGAETQYF. CDR3 coding DNA: TGTGCCAGCAGCTCGGGACAGGGGGCAGAGACCCAGTACTTC.

CDR3 coding DNA: TGTGCCAGCAGTGAATTGGCGGCGAGCGAGCAGTACTTC. It is translated as CASSELAASEQYF. The chain couples TRBV25-1 to TRBJ2-7; D not resolved. CDR1 is MGHDK and CDR2 is SYGVNS in the germline V gene. Trimming removed 1 base from V and 6 bases from J, with 10 bases in between. The CDR3 covers 13 residues.

The chain's CDR3 is CASSGGNTGELFF. DNA of the CDR3: TGTGCCAGCAGCGGGGGTAACACCGGGGAGCTGTTTTTT. This rearrangement joins TRBV28 to TRBJ2-2; D may be TRBD2 (6 bases). Germline CDR1 reads MDHEN; CDR2 reads SYDVKM. This CDR3 region has 13 residues. Trimming removed 6 bases at V and 2 bases at J, with 7 bases between. The complete variable domain, with remaining parts taken from reference TRBV28 and TRBJ2-2, reads DVKVTQSSRYLVKRTGEKVFLECVQDMDHENMFWYRQDPGLGLRLIYFSYDVKMKEKGDIPEGYSVSREKKERFSLILESASTNQTSMYLCASSGGNTGELFFGEGSRLTVL.

The chain joins TRBV6-5 to TRBJ1-6; 9 bases are shared with TRBD1. CDR3 length: 14 amino acids. The germline gives CDR1 MNHEY, CDR2 SVGAGI. The V gene end was trimmed by 8 bases and the J gene end by 6 bases; junction bases not matched to a gene: 5. The CDR3 sequence: CASRPDRGNSPLHF. As DNA, the CDR3 is TGTGCCAGCCGCCCGGACAGGGGTAATTCACCCCTCCACTTT.

The sample holds one count of this clone. J is TRBJ1-1 and V is TRBV28; tentatively, D is TRBD1 (6 bases). V shed 6 bases and J shed 5 bases, with 22 bases lying between them. Germline CDR1 MDHEN, CDR2 SYDVKM. CDR3 size: 16 residues. The CDR3 DNA is TGTGCCAGCAGCACATGGACACCTACAGGGAGGACTGAAGCTTTCTTT. Translating it yields CASSTWTPTGRTEAFF.

This rearrangement joins TRBV15 to TRBJ1-2, with D possibly TRBD1 on 5 matching bases. Germline V CDR1 and CDR2: LNHNV, YYDKDF (reference sequence). This CDR3 has 15 amino acids. The V gene lost 3 bases and the J gene lost 6 bases, with 17 bases spanning the gap. DNA of the CDR3: TGTGCCACCAGCAGGCCAATTGGGGCAGACCATGGCTACACCTTC. This gives the protein CATSRPIGADHGYTF.

This chain links TRBV27 with TRBJ1-1; 10 bases agree with TRBD1. V trimming: 4 bases; J trimming: 0 bases; junction bases outside the gene matches: 5. The CDR3 sequence is 16 residues long. Germline assignment: CDR1 MNHEY and CDR2 SMNVEV (reference sequence). CDR3 residues: CASSSAGQGMNTEAFF. The CDR3 DNA follows: TGTGCCAGCAGTTCGGCGGGACAGGGGATGAACACTGAAGCTTTCTTT.

V usage is TRBV6-5 and J usage is TRBJ2-3, with 7 nucleotides matching TRBD1. Losses at the gene ends were 5 bases for V and 4 bases for J; bases not matched to a gene: 6. Germline CDR1 and CDR2: MNHEY and SVGAGI. The CDR3 totals 14 residues. CDR3 nucleotides: TGTGCCAGCAGTATAGGGGGCCGCCCAGATACGCAGTATTTT. The encoded protein is CASSIGGRPDTQYF.

V usage is TRBV27 and J usage is TRBJ1-6, with 7 bases aligning to TRBD1. This CDR3 has 14 amino acids. CDR1 is MNHEY and CDR2 is SMNVEV in the germline V gene (reference sequence). The trim removed 5 bases at V and 9 bases at J, leaving 7 bases unmatched. This CDR3 reads CASSVTGPGSPLHF. CDR3 coding DNA: TGTGCCAGCAGTGTGACAGGGCCGGGTTCACCCCTCCACTTT.

The V call is TRBV19, the J call TRBJ1-1; perhaps TRBD1 as D (5 bases). Trimming cost V 5 bases and J 6 bases, with 16 bases left between them. The length of the CDR3 is 14 residues. The germline V gene has CDR1 LNHDA and CDR2 SQIVND (reference sequence). This CDR3 reads CASSWDQRTPEAFF. For the CDR3, the DNA is TGTGCCAGTAGTTGGGACCAGCGGACTCCTGAAGCTTTCTTT.

The chain couples TRBV5-5 to TRBJ1-3; no firm D call. Trimming pared 0 bases from V and 0 bases from J, leaving 7 bases between. This CDR3 is built from 15 residues. Germline CDR1 SGHKS, CDR2 YYEKEE (reference sequence). CDR3 sequence reads: CASSLVLASGNTIYF. CDR3 sequence (DNA): TGTGCCAGCAGCTTGGTTCTGGCCTCTGGAAACACCATATATTTT.

The chain carries TRBV6-5 and TRBJ1-5; D is possibly TRBD1 (5 bases). Germline loops: CDR1 MNHEY, CDR2 SVGAGI. This CDR3 contains 15 residues. V was pared by 4 bases and J by 3 bases, with 13 bases between. For the CDR3, the DNA is TGTGCCAGCAGTTCCGCGACAGCTATCAATCAGCCCCAGCATTTT. This sequence encodes CASSSATAINQPQHF.

The chain is built from TRBV5-1 and TRBJ2-7, with TRBD2 matching over 8 bases. From germline, CDR1 is SGHRS and CDR2 YFSETQ. Germline trimming cut 0 bases from V and 7 bases from J; bases unmatched to any gene: 12. The CDR3 sequence is 16 residues long. CDR3 sequence: CASSLAKSGGPGEQYF. The CDR3 DNA reads TGCGCCAGCAGCTTGGCCAAGTCGGGAGGGCCGGGAGAGCAGTACTTC.

The gene calls are TRBV5-1 and TRBJ1-5; 7 bases match TRBD1. Germline V gene sequence: CDR1 SGHRS, CDR2 YFSETQ. The CDR3 is 14 amino acids. After removal of 3 bases from V and 2 bases from J, the junction contained 2 bases not matched to a gene. The CDR3 loop is CASSSGQGNQPQHF. For the CDR3, the DNA is TGCGCCAGCAGCTCTGGACAGGGCAATCAGCCCCAGCATTTT.